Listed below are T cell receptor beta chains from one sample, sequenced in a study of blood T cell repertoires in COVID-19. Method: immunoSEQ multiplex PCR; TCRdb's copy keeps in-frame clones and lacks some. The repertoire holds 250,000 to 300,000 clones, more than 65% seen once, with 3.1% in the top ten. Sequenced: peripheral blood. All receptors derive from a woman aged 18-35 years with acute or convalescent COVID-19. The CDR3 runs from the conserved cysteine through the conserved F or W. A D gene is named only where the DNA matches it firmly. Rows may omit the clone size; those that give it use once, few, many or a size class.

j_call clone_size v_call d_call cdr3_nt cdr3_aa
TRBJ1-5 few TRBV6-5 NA TGTGCCAGCAGAACCGAGGACATCGATGATCCCCAGCATTTT CASRTEDIDDPQHF
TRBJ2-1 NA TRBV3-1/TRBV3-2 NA TGTGCCAGCAGCCAAGGCTTTCGGGAGCTAGCCTACAATGAGCAGTTCTTC CASSQGFRELAYNEQFF
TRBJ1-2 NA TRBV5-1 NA TGCGCCAGCAGCTTGGATGTCAGGGCCTATGGCTACACCTTC CASSLDVRAYGYTF
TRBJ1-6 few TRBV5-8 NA TGTGCCAGCAGCACTGGACAGTTTAATTCACCCCTCCACTTT CASSTGQFNSPLHF
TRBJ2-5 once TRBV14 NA TGTGCCAGCAGCCAAGACCCACCGTTCTTCGGGCAAGAGACCCAGTACTTC CASSQDPPFFGQETQYF
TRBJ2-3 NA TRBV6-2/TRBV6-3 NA TGTGCCAGCAGTTACGGGCCGGACAACACAGATACGCAGTATTTT CASSYGPDNTDTQYF
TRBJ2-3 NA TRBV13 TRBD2 TGTGCCAGCAGCTTTGTGGCGGGAGGGCCCGTAGATACGCAGTATTTT CASSFVAGGPVDTQYF
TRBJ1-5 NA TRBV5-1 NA TGCGCCAGCAGCCTGCAGGGGTCGGGCAATCAGCCCCAGCATTTT CASSLQGSGNQPQHF
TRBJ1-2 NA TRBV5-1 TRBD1 TGCGCCAGCAGCTTGGATGGACAGGGGGTTAACTATGGCTACACCTTC CASSLDGQGVNYGYTF
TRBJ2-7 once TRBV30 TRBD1 TGTGCGTCAAATCAGGGGGCAGACTACGAGCAGTACTTC CASNQGADYEQYF
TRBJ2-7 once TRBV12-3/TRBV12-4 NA TGTGCCAGCAGTTTCTCCAGGGGCGGCGAGCAGTACTTC CASSFSRGGEQYF
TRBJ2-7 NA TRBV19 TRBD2 TGTGCCAGTAGTATTGGGGCTAGCGGTCATTACGAGCAGTACTTC CASSIGASGHYEQYF
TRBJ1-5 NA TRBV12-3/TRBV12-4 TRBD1 TGTGCCAGCAGTCACGGGACAGGGAGGACCCAGCATTTT CASSHGTGRTQHF
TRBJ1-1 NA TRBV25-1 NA TGTGCCAGCAGTGAGCTATCGCCGAACACTGAAGCTTTCTTT CASSELSPNTEAFF
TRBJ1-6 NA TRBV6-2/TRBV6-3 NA TGTGCCAGCAGTTCGGATCCCAGGGTGTATAATTCACCCCTCCACTTT CASSSDPRVYNSPLHF
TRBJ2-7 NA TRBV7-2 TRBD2 TGTGCCAGCAGCACGACTAGCGGGATACAATCCTACGAGCAGTACTTC CASSTTSGIQSYEQYF
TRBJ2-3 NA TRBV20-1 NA TGCAGTGCTATCAGAACAGATACGCAGTATTTT CSAIRTDTQYF
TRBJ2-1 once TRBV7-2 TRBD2 TGTGCCAGCAGCCCCCCGGGCTTAGCGGGGCGCTACAATGAGCAGTTCTTC CASSPPGLAGRYNEQFF
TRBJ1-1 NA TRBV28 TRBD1 TGTGCCAGCAGTTCAGGACAGGGGACCACTGAAGCTTTCTTT CASSSGQGTTEAFF
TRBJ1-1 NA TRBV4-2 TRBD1 TGTGCCAGCAGCCAGGATAAACTCGGACAGGGGAACACTGAAGCTTTCTTT CASSQDKLGQGNTEAFF
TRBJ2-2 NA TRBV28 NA TGTGCCAGCAGAGACGCTAGCGCAGCGAACACCGGGGAGCTGTTTTTT CASRDASAANTGELFF
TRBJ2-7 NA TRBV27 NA TGTGCCAGCAGCCGGGACTCTGCCTACGAGCAGTACTTC CASSRDSAYEQYF
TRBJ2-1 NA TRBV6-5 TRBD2 TGTGCCAGCAGAGGACTAGCGGGAGGGGGCCATGAGCAGTTCTTC CASRGLAGGGHEQFF
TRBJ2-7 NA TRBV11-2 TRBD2 TGTGCCAGCAGCTTTCCGGGACTAGCGGCAACCTACGAGCAGTACTTC CASSFPGLAATYEQYF
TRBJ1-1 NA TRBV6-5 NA TGTGCCAGCGAGGGGAACACTGAAGCTTTCTTT CASEGNTEAFF
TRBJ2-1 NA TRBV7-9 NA TGTGCCAGCAGCTTAGTTTTGGGAGAACCTGAGCAGTTCTTC CASSLVLGEPEQFF
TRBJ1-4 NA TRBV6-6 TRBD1 TGTGCCAGCAGACGCCTACAGGGGGTTGATGAAAAACTGTTTTTT CASRRLQGVDEKLFF
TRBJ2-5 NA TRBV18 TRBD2 TGTGCCAGCTCACCAACGTCTCTAGCGGGGTTAAGGGAGACCCAGTACTTC CASSPTSLAGLRETQYF
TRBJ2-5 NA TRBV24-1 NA TGTGCCACCAGTGACCCCACTCAGGGCACAGAGACCCAGTACTTC CATSDPTQGTETQYF
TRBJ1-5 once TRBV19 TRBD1 TGTGCCAGTAGTAAAAGGACAGGAAATAGCAATCAGCCCCAGCATTTT CASSKRTGNSNQPQHF
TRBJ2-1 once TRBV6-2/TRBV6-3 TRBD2 TGTGCCAGCAGTTACTCAGGCAGCGGGAGGTTTTCGGGTTACAATGAGCAGTTCTTC CASSYSGSGRFSGYNEQFF
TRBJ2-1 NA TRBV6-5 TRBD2 TGTGCCAGCAGTTACCGGACTAGCGGGAGCTGGGGTGAGCAGTTCTTC CASSYRTSGSWGEQFF
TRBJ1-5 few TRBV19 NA TGTGCCAGTAGCACAGGGTGGGGCAATCAGCCCCAGCATTTT CASSTGWGNQPQHF
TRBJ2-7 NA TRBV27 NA TGTGCCAGCAGTCTAGCGCCCAACTCCTACGAGCAGTACTTC CASSLAPNSYEQYF
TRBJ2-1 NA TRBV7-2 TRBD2 TGTGCCAGCAGCTCCGTCCCTTTTAGCGGGAGGGCCGCTGAGCAGTTCTTC CASSSVPFSGRAAEQFF
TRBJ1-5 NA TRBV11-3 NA TGTGCCAGCAGCCCATCCCCAGGGTCCAGTCAGCCCCAGCATTTT CASSPSPGSSQPQHF
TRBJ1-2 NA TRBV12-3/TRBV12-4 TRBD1 TGTGCCAGCGGACAGGGTCGCTATGGCTACACCTTC CASGQGRYGYTF
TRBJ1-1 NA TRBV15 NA TGTGCCACCAGCAGAGATTATGGGGGCCCTGAAGCTTTCTTT CATSRDYGGPEAFF
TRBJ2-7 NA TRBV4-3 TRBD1 TGCGCCAGCAGCCAGGCTCGGGACAGGGGCTCCTACGAGCAGTACTTC CASSQARDRGSYEQYF
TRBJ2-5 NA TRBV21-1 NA TGTGCCAGCAGCAAAGGTTCTACCTACCAAGAGACCCAGTACTTC CASSKGSTYQETQYF
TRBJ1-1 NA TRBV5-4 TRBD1 TGTGCCAGCAGCTTGGGGGCGGGACAGATGAACACTGAAGCTTTCTTT CASSLGAGQMNTEAFF
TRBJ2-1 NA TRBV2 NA TGTGCCAGCAGTGCGTTGCGCGGAGGGACCTACAATGAGCAGTTCTTC CASSALRGGTYNEQFF
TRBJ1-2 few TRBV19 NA TGTGCCAGTAGTCGCAGGGGCCCTGACTATGGCTACACCTTC CASSRRGPDYGYTF
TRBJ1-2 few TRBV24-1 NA TGTGCCACCAGTGATTGGGCGAATGGCTACACCTTC CATSDWANGYTF
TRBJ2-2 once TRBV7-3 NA TGTGCCAGCAGCCCTCAAGGGACTCGCCAAGCCACCGGGGAGCTGTTTTTT CASSPQGTRQATGELFF
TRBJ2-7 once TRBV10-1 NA TGCGCCAGCAGTGAGCAACAGGGACCCTACGAGCAGTACTTC CASSEQQGPYEQYF
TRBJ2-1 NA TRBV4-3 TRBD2 TGCGCCAGCAGCTCACGCGGGGGCTCCTACAATGAGCAGTTCTTC CASSSRGGSYNEQFF
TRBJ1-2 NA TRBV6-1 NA TGTGCCAGCAGTGAAGCGATAGACAGGCTCTATGGCTACACCTTC CASSEAIDRLYGYTF
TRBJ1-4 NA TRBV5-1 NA TGCGCCAGCAGCGAGAGGACAAGCCAGCTGGCAACTAATGAAAAACTGTTTTTT CASSERTSQLATNEKLFF
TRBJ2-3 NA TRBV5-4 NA TGTGCCAGCATCAGTACGGATACGCAGTATTTT CASISTDTQYF
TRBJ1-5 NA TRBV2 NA TGTGCCAGCAACCAAAGGGAGTCAACAGATCAGCCCCAGCATTTT CASNQRESTDQPQHF
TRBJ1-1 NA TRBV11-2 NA TGTGCCAGCAGGGGAGGGCGGAAAAACACTGAAGCTTTCTTT CASRGGRKNTEAFF